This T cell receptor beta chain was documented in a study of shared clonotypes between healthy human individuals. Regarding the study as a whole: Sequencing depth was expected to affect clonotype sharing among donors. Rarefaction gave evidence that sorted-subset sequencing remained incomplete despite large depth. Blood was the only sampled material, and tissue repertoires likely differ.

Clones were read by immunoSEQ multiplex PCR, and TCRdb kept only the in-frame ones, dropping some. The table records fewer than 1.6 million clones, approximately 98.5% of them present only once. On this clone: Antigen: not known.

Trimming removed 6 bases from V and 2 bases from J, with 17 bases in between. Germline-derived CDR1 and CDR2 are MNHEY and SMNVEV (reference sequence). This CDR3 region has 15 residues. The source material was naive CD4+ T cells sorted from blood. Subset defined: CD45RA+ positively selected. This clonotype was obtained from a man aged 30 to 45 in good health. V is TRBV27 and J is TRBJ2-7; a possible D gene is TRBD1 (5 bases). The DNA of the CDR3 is TGTGCCAGCAGGCTCAAGGCAGGGCCAACCTACGAGCAGTACTTC. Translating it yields CASRLKAGPTYEQYF.